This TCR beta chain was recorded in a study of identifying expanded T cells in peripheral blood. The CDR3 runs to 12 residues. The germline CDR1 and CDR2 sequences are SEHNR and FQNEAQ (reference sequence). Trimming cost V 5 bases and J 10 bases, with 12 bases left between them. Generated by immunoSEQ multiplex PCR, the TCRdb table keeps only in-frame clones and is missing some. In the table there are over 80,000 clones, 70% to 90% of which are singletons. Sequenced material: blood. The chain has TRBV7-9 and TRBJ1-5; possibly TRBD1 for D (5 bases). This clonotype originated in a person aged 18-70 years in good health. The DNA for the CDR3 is TGTGCCAGCAGCCTCGGGACGCGACCCCAGCATTTT. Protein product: CASSLGTRPQHF.